A single sample gave rise to the 20 T cell receptor beta chains below, sequenced in a study of TIL therapy for anti-PD-1-resistant metastatic lung cancer. This was the immunoSEQ v3 assay. Method: immunoSEQ multiplex PCR; TCRdb's copy keeps in-frame clones and lacks some. This sample has approximately 27,000 clones; 55% to 80% occur once, and the top ten carry around 6.9%. Time point indicated: pre-treatment sample, taken before nivolumab and TIL therapy. Pleural nodules or supraclavicular lymph nodes made up most of the excised metastases sampled. This specimen was tumor tissue, taken at baseline. These receptors came from a person aged 25-79 years with non-small cell lung cancer.

The chain couples TRBV6-5 to TRBJ1-1; no firm D call. The CDR3 consists of 13 residues. The ends were cut back, 8 bases at V and 4 bases at J, with 14 bases in the middle. CDR1 MNHEY and CDR2 SVGAGI come from the germline V gene. Here the CDR3 reads CASRYNQATEAFF. The CDR3 DNA reads TGTGCCAGCCGGTACAACCAGGCCACTGAAGCTTTCTTT.

The chain carries TRBV18 and TRBJ1-1, with 7 positions matching TRBD1. The CDR3 loop spans 15 amino acids. Germline CDR1 and CDR2: KGHSH and LQKENI. V lost 1 base, J lost 5 bases, and 7 bases stayed unmatched. CDR3 in DNA: TGTGCCAGCTCACCACGGGCAGGGGGGAGGACTGAAGCTTTCTTT. Translated: CASSPRAGGRTEAFF.

The chain links TRBV13 to TRBJ2-1; TRBD2 agrees at 10 bases. CDR1 PRHDT and CDR2 FYEKMQ come from the germline V gene (reference sequence). There are 17 residues in the CDR3. The trim removed 4 bases at V and 2 bases at J, leaving 8 bases unmatched. This CDR3 reads CASSSYSGGTPYNEQFF. DNA for the CDR3: TGTGCCAGCAGCTCCTATAGCGGGGGGACGCCCTACAATGAGCAGTTCTTC.

The V and J genes are TRBV2 and TRBJ2-2, with a tentative D call TRBD2 (7 bases). The V and J ends lost 7 bases and 6 bases respectively, with 18 bases between them. Germline V CDR1 and CDR2: SNHLY, FYNNEI. This CDR3 spans 15 amino acids. Here the CDR3 reads CASKSSTGGPGELFF. The CDR3 DNA reads as TGTGCCAGCAAAAGTTCAACGGGGGGCCCCGGGGAGCTGTTTTTT.

This clone is a singleton in its sample. The J gene is TRBJ2-5, the V gene TRBV7-9; 9 bases are a match to TRBD1. The germline V gene has CDR1 SEHNR and CDR2 FQNEAQ (reference sequence). V trimming: 4 bases; J trimming: 4 bases; junction bases outside the gene matches: 7. The CDR3 consists of 15 residues. CDR3 nucleotide sequence: TGTGCCAGCAGCTCCGGACAGGGGACATCAGAGACCCAGTACTTC. Protein product: CASSSGQGTSETQYF. The full variable domain, completed using reference TRBV7-9 and TRBJ2-5, is DTGVSQNPRHKITKRGQNVTFRCDPISEHNRLYWYRQTLGQGPEFLTYFQNEAQLEKSRLLSDRFSAERPKGSFSTLEIQRTEQGDSAMYLCASSSGQGTSETQYFGPGTRLLVL.

This clone came up a few times. The CDR3 region has the DNA TGTGCCAGCAGCGTGGGACTAGCGGCAGAGACCCAGTACTTC. It codes for CASSVGLAAETQYF. This rearrangement joins TRBV9 to TRBJ2-5, with 11 nucleotides matching TRBD2. CDR1 SGDLS and CDR2 YYNGEE come from the germline V gene. The CDR3 runs to 14 residues. The ends lost 2 bases at V and 4 bases at J; junction bases unmatched: 1.

The chain recombines TRBV10-1 with TRBJ1-1; 8 bases align to TRBD1. There are 13 residues in the CDR3. V was pared by 4 bases and J by 6 bases, with 4 bases of the junction left unmatched. From germline, CDR1 is WNHNN and CDR2 SYGVQD (reference sequence). DNA for the CDR3: TGCGCCAGCAGTGTCGACAGGGGCGCTGAAGCTTTCTTT. As protein: CASSVDRGAEAFF.

J is TRBJ2-7 and V is TRBV6-1, with D unresolved. The CDR3 consists of 14 residues. V lost 2 bases and J lost 1, with 9 bases in between. From germline, CDR1 is MNHNS and CDR2 SASEGT. In nucleotides, the CDR3 is TGTGCCAGCAGTGAAACACCGACTTCCTACGAGCAGTACTTC. Translating gives CASSETPTSYEQYF.

This clone turned up a few times. An end of the junction differs from the germline gene, which may be a read error. The chain combines TRBV7-7 with TRBJ1-3, with TRBD1 matching over 7 bases. The germline gives CDR1 SSHAT, CDR2 FNYEAQ (reference sequence). This CDR3 comprises 14 residues. The CDR3: CASSLTGTGNTIYF. In DNA form, the CDR3 reads TGTGCTAGCAGCTTGACAGGGACTGGAAACACCATATATTTT.

This clone has a single count. In DNA, the CDR3 is TGCGCCAGCAGCCAAGATCTAGCGGGGGGCACAGATACGCAGTATTTT. It encodes CASSQDLAGGTDTQYF. The rearrangement links TRBV4-1 to TRBJ2-3, with 10 bases fitting TRBD2. The length of the CDR3 is 16 residues. From germline, CDR1 is MGHRA and CDR2 YSYEKL. J lost 1 base, V lost 0 bases, and 1 base had no gene match.

The chain carries TRBV15 and TRBJ1-2; D not certain. This CDR3 comprises 16 residues. Trimming shortened V by 0 bases and J by 4 bases, and 15 bases separated the two germline ends. CDR1 and CDR2 from the germline V gene are LNHNV and YYDKDF (reference sequence). CDR3 in amino acids: CATSRDLPGMGYGYTF. In DNA form, the CDR3 reads TGTGCCACCAGCAGAGATCTCCCCGGAATGGGCTATGGCTACACCTTC. Looking up the rest from reference TRBV15 and TRBJ1-2 gives the full variable domain: DAMVIQNPRYQVTQFGKPVTLSCSQTLNHNVMYWYQQKSSQAPKLLFHYYDKDFNNEADTPDNFQSRRPNTSFCFLDIRSPGLGDTAMYLCATSRDLPGMGYGYTFGSGTRLTVV.

The chain carries TRBV7-7 and TRBJ2-3; perhaps D is TRBD1 or TRBD2 (5 bases each). Germline V CDR1 and CDR2: SSHAT, FNYEAQ (reference sequence). The V gene lost 4 bases and the J gene lost 2 bases, with 7 bases spanning the gap. This CDR3 is 13 amino acids long. CDR3 sequence reads: CASSWDPTDTQYF. CDR3 nucleotides: TGTGCCAGCAGCTGGGACCCCACAGATACGCAGTATTTT.

The V call is TRBV28, the J call TRBJ2-7, with D possibly being TRBD1 (6 bases). The V and J ends lost 6 bases and 0 bases respectively, with 15 bases between them. The CDR3 contains 15 residues. Germline-derived CDR1 and CDR2 are MDHEN and SYDVKM. The CDR3 sequence is CASSSRQASSYEQYF. CDR3 nucleotide sequence: TGTGCCAGCAGCTCTAGACAGGCCAGCTCCTACGAGCAGTACTTC.

The V call is TRBV6-5, the J call TRBJ2-3; no firm D call. Trimming left V 6 bases short and J 6 bases short, with 4 bases between. CDR1 is MNHEY, CDR2 SVGAGI, per germline. The CDR3 has 10 residues. CDR3 in DNA: TGTGCCAGCAGCGACGATACGCAGTATTTT. This codes for CASSDDTQYF.

The J gene is TRBJ2-1, the V gene TRBV4-1; D call uncertain. Trimming stripped 2 bases from V and 6 bases from J, with 14 bases between. Germline V CDR1 and CDR2: MGHRA, YSYEKL. The CDR3 is 15 residues long. The CDR3 nucleotides are TGCGCCAGCAGCCAAACCCAAGGGATACCCAATGAGCAGTTCTTC. As protein: CASSQTQGIPNEQFF.

The gene calls are TRBV5-1 and TRBJ1-6; TRBD1 might be the D (6 bases). Trimming stripped 4 bases from V and 5 bases from J, with 19 bases between. Germline V CDR1 and CDR2: SGHRS, YFSETQ. The CDR3 loop spans 17 amino acids. The CDR3 coding sequence is TGCGCCAGCAGCCCGAAGGGGGGGCTAGGCGATAATTCACCCCTCCACTTT. Translated, it gives CASSPKGGLGDNSPLHF.

The chain couples TRBV18 to TRBJ1-2, with TRBD1 matching over 8 bases. V lost 3 bases, J lost 0 bases, and 3 bases stayed unmatched. Germline V gene data show CDR1 as KGHSH and CDR2 as LQKENI. The CDR3 is 15 residues long. DNA of the CDR3: TGTGCCAGCTCACCCCAGGGACAGGCTAACTATGGCTACACCTTC. This sequence encodes CASSPQGQANYGYTF.

The chain links TRBV4-1 to TRBJ1-5; tentative D call: TRBD1 (5 bases). The CDR3 spans 16 residues. V lost 1 base, J lost 2 bases, and 12 bases lay in between. Germline V gene sequence: CDR1 MGHRA, CDR2 YSYEKL. DNA of the CDR3: TGCGCCAGCAGCCAAGTAATTACAGGAGGCAATCAGCCCCAGCATTTT. Protein product: CASSQVITGGNQPQHF.

J is TRBJ2-2 and V is TRBV14; weak D call: TRBD2 (5 bases). The V and J ends lost 0 bases and 5 bases respectively, with 19 bases between them. This CDR3 region has 18 residues. Germline V CDR1 and CDR2: SGHDN, FVKESK. CDR3 sequence: CASSQDLGFTGITGELFF. Written as DNA, the CDR3 is TGTGCCAGCAGCCAAGATCTTGGGTTTACGGGGATAACCGGGGAGCTGTTTTTT.

This clone has a single count. V gene TRBV7-9 combines with J gene TRBJ1-1, with a possible D match to TRBD1 (6 bases). The germline V gene encodes CDR1 SEHNR and CDR2 FQNEAQ (reference sequence). The CDR3 runs 15 residues. V lost 5 bases and J lost 4, with 17 bases in between. CDR3 protein: CASSHTRGEGTEAFF. CDR3 DNA: TGTGCCAGCAGCCATACCAGGGGAGAAGGCACTGAAGCTTTCTTT.